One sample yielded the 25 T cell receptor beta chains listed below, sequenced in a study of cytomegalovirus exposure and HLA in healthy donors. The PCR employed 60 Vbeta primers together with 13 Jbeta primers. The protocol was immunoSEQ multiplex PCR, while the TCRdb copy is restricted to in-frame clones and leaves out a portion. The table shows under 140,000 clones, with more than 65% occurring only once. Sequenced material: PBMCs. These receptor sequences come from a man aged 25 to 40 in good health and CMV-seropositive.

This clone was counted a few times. CDR3 sequence (DNA): TGTGCCAGCACTCCAACCAGGACTGGGGCCAACGTCCTGACTTTC. This gives the protein CASTPTRTGANVLTF. The rearrangement links TRBV6-5 to TRBJ2-6, with D unclear. Germline V lookup: CDR1 MNHEY, CDR2 SVGAGI. The V and J ends lost 7 bases and 2 bases respectively, with 12 bases between them. The CDR3 is made up of 15 amino acids.

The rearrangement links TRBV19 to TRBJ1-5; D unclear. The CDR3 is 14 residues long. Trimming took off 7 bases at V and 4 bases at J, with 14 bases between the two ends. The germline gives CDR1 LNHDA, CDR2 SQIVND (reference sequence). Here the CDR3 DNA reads TGTGCCAGTACCCAACTCAGGTGGAATCAGCCCCAGCATTTT. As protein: CASTQLRWNQPQHF.

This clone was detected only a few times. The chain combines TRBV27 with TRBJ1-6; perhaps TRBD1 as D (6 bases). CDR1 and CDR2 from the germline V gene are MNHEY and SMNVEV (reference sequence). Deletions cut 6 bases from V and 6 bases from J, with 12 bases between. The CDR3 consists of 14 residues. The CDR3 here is CASSEQGSNSPLHF. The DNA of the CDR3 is TGTGCCAGCAGCGAACAGGGAAGTAATTCACCCCTCCACTTT.

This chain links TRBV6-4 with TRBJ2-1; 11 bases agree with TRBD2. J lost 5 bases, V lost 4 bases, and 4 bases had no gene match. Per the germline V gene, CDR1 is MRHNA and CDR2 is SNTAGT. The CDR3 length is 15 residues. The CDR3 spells CASSALAGGNNEQFF. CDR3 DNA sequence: TGTGCCAGCAGTGCGTTAGCGGGGGGGAACAATGAGCAGTTCTTC.

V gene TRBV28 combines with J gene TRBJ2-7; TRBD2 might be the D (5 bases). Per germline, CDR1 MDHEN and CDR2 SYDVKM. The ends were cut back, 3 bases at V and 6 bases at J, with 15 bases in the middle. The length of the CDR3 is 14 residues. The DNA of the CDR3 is TGTGCCAGCAGTTTCGGTAGGGTAGGAGGCGAGCAGTACTTC. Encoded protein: CASSFGRVGGEQYF.

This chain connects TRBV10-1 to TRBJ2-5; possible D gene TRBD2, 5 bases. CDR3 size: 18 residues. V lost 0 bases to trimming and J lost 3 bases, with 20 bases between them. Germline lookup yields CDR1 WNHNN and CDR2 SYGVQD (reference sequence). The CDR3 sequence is CASSESSRDRDPEETQYF. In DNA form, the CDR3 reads TGCGCCAGCAGTGAGTCGAGTCGGGATCGTGACCCCGAAGAGACCCAGTACTTC.

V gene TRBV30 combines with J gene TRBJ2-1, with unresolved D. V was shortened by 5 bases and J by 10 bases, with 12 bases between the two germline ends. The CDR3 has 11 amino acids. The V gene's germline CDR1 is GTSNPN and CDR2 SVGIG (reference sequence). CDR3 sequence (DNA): TGTGCCTGGTCTACTTCCCCCGAGCAGTTCTTC. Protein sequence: CAWSTSPEQFF.

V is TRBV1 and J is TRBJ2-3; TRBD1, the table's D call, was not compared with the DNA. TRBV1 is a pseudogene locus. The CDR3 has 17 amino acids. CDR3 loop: CTSSQDGNADWTDTQYF. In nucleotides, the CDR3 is TGCACCAGCAGCCAAGATGGTAACGCAGATTGGACAGATACGCAGTATTTT.

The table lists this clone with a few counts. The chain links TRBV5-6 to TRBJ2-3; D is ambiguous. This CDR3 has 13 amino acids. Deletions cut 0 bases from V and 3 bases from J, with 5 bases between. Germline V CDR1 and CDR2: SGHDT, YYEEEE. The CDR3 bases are TGTGCCAGCAGCTTGGACAGAACAGATACGCAGTATTTT. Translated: CASSLDRTDTQYF.

The CDR3: CASSQENTGISFAQHF. For the CDR3, the DNA is TGCGCCAGCAGCCAAGAAAACACAGGGATATCATTTGCCCAGCATTTT. The chain recombines TRBV4-1 with TRBJ1-5; tentative D call: TRBD1 (6 bases). Germline CDR1 is MGHRA and CDR2 is YSYEKL. There are 16 residues in the CDR3. V shed 0 bases and J shed 11 bases, with 20 bases lying between them.

The CDR3 sequence is CASGEYYEQYF. The CDR3 DNA is TGTGCCAGCGGAGAGTACTACGAGCAGTACTTC. The chain links TRBV25-1 to TRBJ2-7; D remains ambiguous. CDR3 length: 11 amino acids. Germline values: CDR1 MGHDK, CDR2 SYGVNS. V dropped 8 bases and J dropped 3 bases, with 8 bases sitting between them.

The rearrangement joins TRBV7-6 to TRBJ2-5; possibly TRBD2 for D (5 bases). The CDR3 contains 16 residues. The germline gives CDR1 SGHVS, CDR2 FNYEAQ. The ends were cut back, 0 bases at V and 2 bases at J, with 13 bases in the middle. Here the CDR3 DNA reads TGTGCCAGCAGCTTAGCGCAGGCCCGAGGGCAAGAGACCCAGTACTTC. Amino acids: CASSLAQARGQETQYF.

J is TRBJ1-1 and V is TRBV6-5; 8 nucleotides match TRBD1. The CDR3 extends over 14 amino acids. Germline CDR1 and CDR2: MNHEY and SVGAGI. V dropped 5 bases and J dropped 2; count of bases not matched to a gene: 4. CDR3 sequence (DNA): TGTGCCAGCAGTCTTGGACAGGGAAACACTGAAGCTTTCTTT. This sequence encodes CASSLGQGNTEAFF.

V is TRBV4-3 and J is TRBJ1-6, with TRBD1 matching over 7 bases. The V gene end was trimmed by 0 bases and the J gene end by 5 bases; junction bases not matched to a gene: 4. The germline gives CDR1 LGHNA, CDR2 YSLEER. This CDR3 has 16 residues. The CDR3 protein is CASSQEATGNNSPLHF. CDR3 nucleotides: TGCGCCAGCAGCCAAGAGGCGACAGGGAATAATTCACCCCTCCACTTT.

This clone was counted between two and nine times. The CDR3 is CASSPREVEETQYF. The CDR3, as DNA: TGTGCCAGCTCACCAAGAGAGGTGGAAGAGACCCAGTACTTC. The rearrangement links TRBV18 to TRBJ2-5; D is ambiguous. V was clipped by 2 bases and J by 3 bases, with 10 bases between them. CDR1 and CDR2 from the germline V gene are KGHSH and LQKENI. The CDR3 is 14 amino acids.

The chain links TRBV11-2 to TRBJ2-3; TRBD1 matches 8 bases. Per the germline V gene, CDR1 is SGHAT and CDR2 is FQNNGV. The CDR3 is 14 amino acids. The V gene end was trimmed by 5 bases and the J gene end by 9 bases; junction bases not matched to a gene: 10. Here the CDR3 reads CASSPVQGAGTQYF. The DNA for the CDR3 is TGTGCCAGCAGCCCCGTCCAGGGGGCAGGGACGCAGTATTTT.

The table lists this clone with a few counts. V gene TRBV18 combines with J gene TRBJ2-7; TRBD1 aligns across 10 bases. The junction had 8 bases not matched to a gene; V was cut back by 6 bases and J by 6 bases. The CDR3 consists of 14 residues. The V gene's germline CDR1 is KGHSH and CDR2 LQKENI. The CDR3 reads CASSPPGTGVEQYF. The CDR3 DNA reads TGTGCCAGCTCGCCCCCGGGGACAGGGGTCGAGCAGTACTTC.

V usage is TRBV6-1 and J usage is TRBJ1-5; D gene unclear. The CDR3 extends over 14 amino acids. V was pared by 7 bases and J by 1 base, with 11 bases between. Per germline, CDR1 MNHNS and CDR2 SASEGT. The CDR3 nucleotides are TGTGCCAGCAATCACGATACAAGCAATCAGCCCCAGCATTTT. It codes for CASNHDTSNQPQHF.

CDR3 in amino acids: CASSLRFETQYF. The CDR3, as DNA: TGTGCCAGCAGTTTACGTTTTGAGACCCAGTACTTC. This chain connects TRBV11-1 to TRBJ2-5; no clear D. V was cut by 6 bases and J by 5 bases, with 10 bases left in between. The CDR3 extends over 12 amino acids. CDR1 SGHAT and CDR2 FQDESV come from the germline V gene (reference sequence).

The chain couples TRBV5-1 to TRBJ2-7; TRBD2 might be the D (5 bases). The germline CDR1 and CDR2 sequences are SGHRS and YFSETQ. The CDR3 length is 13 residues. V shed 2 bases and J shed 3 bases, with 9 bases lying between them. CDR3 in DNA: TGCGCCAGCAGCTTCGGACTTTTCTACGAGCAGTACTTC. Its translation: CASSFGLFYEQYF.

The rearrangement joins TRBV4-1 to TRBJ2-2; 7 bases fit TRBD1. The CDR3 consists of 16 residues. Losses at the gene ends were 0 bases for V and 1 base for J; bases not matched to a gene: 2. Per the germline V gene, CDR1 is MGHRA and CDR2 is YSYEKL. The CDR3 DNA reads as TGCGCCAGCAGCCAAGAGAGACAGGGGAACACCGGGGAGCTGTTTTTT. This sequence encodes CASSQERQGNTGELFF.

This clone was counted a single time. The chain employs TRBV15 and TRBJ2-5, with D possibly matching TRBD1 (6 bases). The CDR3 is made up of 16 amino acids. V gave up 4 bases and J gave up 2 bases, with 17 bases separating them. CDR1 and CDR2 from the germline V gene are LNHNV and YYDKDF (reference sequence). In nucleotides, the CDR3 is TGTGCCACCAGCATCGAACGGGACACCAATCAAGAGACCCAGTACTTC. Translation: CATSIERDTNQETQYF. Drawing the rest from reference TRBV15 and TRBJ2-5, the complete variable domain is DAMVIQNPRYQVTQFGKPVTLSCSQTLNHNVMYWYQQKSSQAPKLLFHYYDKDFNNEADTPDNFQSRRPNTSFCFLDIRSPGLGDTAMYLCATSIERDTNQETQYFGPGTRLLVL.

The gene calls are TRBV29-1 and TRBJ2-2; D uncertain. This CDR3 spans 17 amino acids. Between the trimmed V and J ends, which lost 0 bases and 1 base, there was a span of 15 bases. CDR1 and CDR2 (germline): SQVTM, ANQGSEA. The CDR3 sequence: CSVEDRHRDLNTGELFF. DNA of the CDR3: TGCAGCGTTGAAGATCGCCACAGAGACCTGAACACCGGGGAGCTGTTTTTT.

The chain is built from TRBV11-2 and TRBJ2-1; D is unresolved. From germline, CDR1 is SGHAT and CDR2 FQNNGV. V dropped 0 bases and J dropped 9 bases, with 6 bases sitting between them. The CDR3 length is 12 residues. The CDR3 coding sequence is TGTGCCAGCAGCTTAGATCCGAGTGAGCAGTTCTTC. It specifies CASSLDPSEQFF.

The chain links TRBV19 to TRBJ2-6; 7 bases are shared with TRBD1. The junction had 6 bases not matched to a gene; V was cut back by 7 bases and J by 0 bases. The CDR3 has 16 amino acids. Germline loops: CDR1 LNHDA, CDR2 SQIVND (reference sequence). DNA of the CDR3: TGTGCCAGTACCCCGGACAGGTTCTCTGGGGCCAACGTCCTGACTTTC. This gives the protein CASTPDRFSGANVLTF.